This entry concerns a single TCR beta chain. These data are taken from a study of T cell changes during pregnancy in multiple sclerosis. Measured with immunoSEQ multiplex PCR; TCRdb has only the in-frame clones, and not every one. Among tens of thousands of clones, roughly nine tenths were seen once, and the ten largest hold about 0.31%. Sequenced here: CD4+ T cells from peripheral blood mononuclear cells, sampled in the third trimester of pregnancy. The receptor comes from a female donor in good health, enrolled as a control in a pregnancy study.

The DNA for the CDR3 is TGTGCCAGTAGTTGGCCTAGCACAGATACGCAGTATTTT. Its protein product is CASSWPSTDTQYF. V and J are TRBV19 and TRBJ2-3, with no clear D. Trimming pared 5 bases from V and 0 bases from J, leaving 6 bases between. Per germline, CDR1 LNHDA and CDR2 SQIVND (reference sequence). The CDR3 loop spans 13 amino acids.